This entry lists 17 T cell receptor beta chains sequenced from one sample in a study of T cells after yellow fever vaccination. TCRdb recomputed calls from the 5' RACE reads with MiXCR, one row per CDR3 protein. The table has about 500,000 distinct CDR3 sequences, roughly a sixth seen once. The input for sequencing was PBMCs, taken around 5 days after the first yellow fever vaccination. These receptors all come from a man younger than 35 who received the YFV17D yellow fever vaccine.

Here the CDR3 DNA reads TGTGCCAGCAGTCCCCTTCTAGCGATCCAAGAGACCCAGTACTTC. As protein: CASSPLLAIQETQYF. This chain links TRBV27 with TRBJ2-5; the D gene is possibly TRBD2 (6 bases). Germline assignment: CDR1 MNHEY and CDR2 SMNVEV (reference sequence). Trimming removed 5 bases from V and 1 base from J, with 14 bases in between. The CDR3 is made up of 15 amino acids.

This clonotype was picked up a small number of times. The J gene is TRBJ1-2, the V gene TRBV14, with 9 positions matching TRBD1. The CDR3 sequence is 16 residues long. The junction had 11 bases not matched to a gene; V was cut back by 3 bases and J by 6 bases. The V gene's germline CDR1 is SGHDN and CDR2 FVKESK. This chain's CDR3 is CASSHHSGTGRDGYTF. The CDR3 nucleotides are TGTGCCAGCAGCCATCACTCCGGGACAGGGAGGGATGGCTACACCTTC.

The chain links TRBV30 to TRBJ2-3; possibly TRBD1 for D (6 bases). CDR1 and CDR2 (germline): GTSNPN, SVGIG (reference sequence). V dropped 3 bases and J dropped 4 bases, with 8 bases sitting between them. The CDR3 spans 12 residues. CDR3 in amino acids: CAWRRQADTQYF. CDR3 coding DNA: TGTGCCTGGAGGCGACAGGCAGATACGCAGTATTTT.

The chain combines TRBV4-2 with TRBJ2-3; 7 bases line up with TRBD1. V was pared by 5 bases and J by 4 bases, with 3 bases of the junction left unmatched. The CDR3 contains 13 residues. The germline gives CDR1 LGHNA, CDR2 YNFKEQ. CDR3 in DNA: TGTGCCAGCAGCAAGCAGGGGGCAGATACGCAGTATTTT. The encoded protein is CASSKQGADTQYF.

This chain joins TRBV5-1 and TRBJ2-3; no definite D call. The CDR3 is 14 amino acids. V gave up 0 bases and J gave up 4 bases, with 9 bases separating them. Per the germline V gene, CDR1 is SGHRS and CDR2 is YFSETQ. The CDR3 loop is CASSLGVRADTQYF. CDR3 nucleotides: TGCGCCAGCAGCTTGGGGGTAAGGGCAGATACGCAGTATTTT.

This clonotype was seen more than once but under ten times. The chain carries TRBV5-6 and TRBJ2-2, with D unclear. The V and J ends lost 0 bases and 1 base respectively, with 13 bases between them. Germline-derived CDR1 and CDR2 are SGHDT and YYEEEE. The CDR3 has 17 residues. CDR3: CASSLAWFGENTGELFF. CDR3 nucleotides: TGTGCCAGCAGCTTGGCCTGGTTTGGAGAGAACACCGGGGAGCTGTTTTTT.

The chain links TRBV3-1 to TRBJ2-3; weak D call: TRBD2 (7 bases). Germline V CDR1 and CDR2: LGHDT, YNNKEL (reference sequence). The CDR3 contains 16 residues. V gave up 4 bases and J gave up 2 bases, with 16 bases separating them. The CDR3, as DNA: TGTGCCAGCAGCCTGAACTGGGGGGGCCTCACAGATACGCAGTATTTT. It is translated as CASSLNWGGLTDTQYF.

CDR3: CASSQEVARGATNTGELFF. The CDR3 DNA is TGCGCCAGCAGCCAAGAGGTGGCGCGGGGGGCCACGAACACCGGGGAGCTGTTTTTT. The J gene is TRBJ2-2, the V gene TRBV4-3, with TRBD2 matching 8 bases. V trimming: 0 bases; J trimming: 0 bases; junction bases outside the gene matches: 9. CDR3 length: 19 residues. The V gene's germline CDR1 is LGHNA and CDR2 YSLEER.

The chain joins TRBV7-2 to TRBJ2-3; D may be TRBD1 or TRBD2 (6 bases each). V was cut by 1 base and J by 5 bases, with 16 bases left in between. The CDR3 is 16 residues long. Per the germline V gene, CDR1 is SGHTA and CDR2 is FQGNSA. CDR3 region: CASSLVWGATEDTQYF. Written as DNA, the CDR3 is TGTGCCAGCAGCTTAGTTTGGGGGGCTACAGAAGATACGCAGTATTTT. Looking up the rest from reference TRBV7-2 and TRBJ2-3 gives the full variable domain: GAGVSQSPSNKVTEKGKDVELRCDPISGHTALYWYRQSLGQGLEFLIYFQGNSAPDKSGLPSDRFSAERTGGSVSTLTIQRTQQEDSAVYLCASSLVWGATEDTQYFGPGTRLTVL.

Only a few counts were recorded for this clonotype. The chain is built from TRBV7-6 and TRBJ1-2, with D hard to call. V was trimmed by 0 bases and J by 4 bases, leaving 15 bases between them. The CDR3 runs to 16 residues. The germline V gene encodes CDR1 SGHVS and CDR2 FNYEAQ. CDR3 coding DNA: TGTGCCAGCAGCTTAGCGCCACGTGGAGGGATCTATGGCTACACCTTC. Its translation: CASSLAPRGGIYGYTF.

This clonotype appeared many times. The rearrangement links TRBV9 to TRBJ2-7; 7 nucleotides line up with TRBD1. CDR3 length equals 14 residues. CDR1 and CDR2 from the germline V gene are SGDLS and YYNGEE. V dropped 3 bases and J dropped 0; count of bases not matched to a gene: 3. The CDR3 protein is CASSERQGSYEQYF. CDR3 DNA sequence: TGTGCCAGCAGCGAGCGACAGGGCTCCTACGAGCAGTACTTC.

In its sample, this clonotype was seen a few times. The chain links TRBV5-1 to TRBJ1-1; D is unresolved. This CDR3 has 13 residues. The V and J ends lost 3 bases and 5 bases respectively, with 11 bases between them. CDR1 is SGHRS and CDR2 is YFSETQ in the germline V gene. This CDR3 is CASSSESGTEAFF. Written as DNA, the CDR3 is TGCGCCAGCAGCTCTGAATCGGGGACTGAAGCTTTCTTT.

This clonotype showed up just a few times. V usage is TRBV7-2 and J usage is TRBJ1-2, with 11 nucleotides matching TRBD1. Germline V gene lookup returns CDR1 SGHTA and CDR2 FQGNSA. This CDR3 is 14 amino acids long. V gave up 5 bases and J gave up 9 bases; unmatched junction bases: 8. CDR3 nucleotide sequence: TGTGCCAGCAGCCGCACCGGGACAGGGGGTAGCTACACCTTC. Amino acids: CASSRTGTGGSYTF.

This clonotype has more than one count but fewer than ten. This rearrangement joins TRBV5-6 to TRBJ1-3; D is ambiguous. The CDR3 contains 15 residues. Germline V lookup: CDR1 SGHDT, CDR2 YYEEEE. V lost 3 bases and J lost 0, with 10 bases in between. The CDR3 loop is CASSYPGHSGNTIYF. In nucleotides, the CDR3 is TGTGCCAGCAGCTATCCGGGCCACTCTGGAAACACCATATATTTT.

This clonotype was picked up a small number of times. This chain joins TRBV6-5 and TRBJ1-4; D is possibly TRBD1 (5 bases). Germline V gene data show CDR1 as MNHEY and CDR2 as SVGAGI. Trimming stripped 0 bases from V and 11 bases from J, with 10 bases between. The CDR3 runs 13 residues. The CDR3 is CASSYSGREKLFF. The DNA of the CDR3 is TGTGCCAGCAGTTACTCCGGCAGGGAGAAACTGTTTTTT.

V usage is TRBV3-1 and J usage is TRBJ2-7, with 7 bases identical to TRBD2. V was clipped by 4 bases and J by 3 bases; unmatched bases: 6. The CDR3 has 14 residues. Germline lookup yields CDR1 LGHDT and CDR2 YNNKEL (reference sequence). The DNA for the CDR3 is TGTGCCAGCAGCCCCCTAACGGGAGGCTACGAGCAGTACTTC. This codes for CASSPLTGGYEQYF.

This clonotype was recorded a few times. The CDR3 protein is CASSTRQTQETQYF. The DNA of the CDR3 is TGTGCCAGCAGCACCCGACAGACCCAAGAGACCCAGTACTTC. The rearrangement joins TRBV13 to TRBJ2-5; a possible D gene is TRBD1 (5 bases). CDR3 length: 14 amino acids. Germline values: CDR1 PRHDT, CDR2 FYEKMQ (reference sequence). V was clipped by 5 bases and J by 1 base, with 11 bases between them.